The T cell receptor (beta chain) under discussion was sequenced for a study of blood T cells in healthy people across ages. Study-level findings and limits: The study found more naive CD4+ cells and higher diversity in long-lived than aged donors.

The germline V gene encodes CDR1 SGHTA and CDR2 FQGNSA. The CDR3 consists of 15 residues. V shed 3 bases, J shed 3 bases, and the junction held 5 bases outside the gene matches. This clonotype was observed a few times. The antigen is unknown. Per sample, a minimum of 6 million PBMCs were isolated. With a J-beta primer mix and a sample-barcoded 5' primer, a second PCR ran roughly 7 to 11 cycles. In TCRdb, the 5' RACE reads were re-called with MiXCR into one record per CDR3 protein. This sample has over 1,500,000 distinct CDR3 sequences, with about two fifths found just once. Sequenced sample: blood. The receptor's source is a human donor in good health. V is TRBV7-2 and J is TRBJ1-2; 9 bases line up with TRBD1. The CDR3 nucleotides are TGTGCCAGCAGCTTCACAGGGGGCCGAGACTATGGCTACACCTTC. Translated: CASSFTGGRDYGYTF.